This entry features one T cell receptor beta chain sequence. The target antigen is unknown. These data belong to a study of cytomegalovirus exposure and HLA in healthy donors. Across the whole study: Across almost 400 genotyped donors, 65% to 90% landed in the Caucasian-associated ancestry cluster. Study-wide results and caveats: A reported reduction in N-insertions relative to the approximately 670-donor mean was seen in an Asian-associated ancestry cluster in a later analysis.

In the PCR, 60 Vbeta and 13 Jbeta primers were used. The repertoire was sequenced with immunoSEQ multiplex PCR; TCRdb's copy has only in-frame clones and lacks some. The sample has around 53,000 clones. The CDR3 is made up of 16 amino acids. Germline V CDR1 and CDR2: MNHNY, SVGAGI (reference sequence). V lost 2 bases and J 2 bases, leaving 13 bases between the germline ends. This receptor was taken from a male donor in good health and CMV-seropositive. The chain couples TRBV6-6 to TRBJ2-1; D may be TRBD1 (6 bases). The sequencing input was PBMCs. CDR3 protein: CASSYKQGVAYNEQFF. The DNA for the CDR3 is TGTGCCAGCAGTTACAAACAGGGAGTAGCCTACAATGAGCAGTTCTTC.